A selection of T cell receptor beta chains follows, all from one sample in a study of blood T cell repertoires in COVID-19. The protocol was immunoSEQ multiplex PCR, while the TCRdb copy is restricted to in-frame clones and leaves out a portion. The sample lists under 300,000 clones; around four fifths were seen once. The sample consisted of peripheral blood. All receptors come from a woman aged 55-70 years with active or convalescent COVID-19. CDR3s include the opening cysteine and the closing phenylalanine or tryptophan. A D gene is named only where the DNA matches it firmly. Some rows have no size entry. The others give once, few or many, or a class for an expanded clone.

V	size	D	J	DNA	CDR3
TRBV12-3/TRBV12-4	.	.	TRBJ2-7	TGTGCCAGCGGGACAACCGGGGCCTACGAGCAGTACTTC	CASGTTGAYEQYF
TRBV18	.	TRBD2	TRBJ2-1	TGTGCCAGCTCACCCGGAGCGGGGGGGTACAATGAGCAGTTCTTC	CASSPGAGGYNEQFF
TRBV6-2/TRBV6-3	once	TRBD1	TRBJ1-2	TGTGCCAGCAGTTACGGACAGGTTTCTAACTATGGCTACACCTTC	CASSYGQVSNYGYTF
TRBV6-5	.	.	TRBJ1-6	TGTGCCAGCAGTTATGACAAGAATTCACCCCTCCACTTT	CASSYDKNSPLHF
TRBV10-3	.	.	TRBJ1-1	TGTGCCATCAGTGAGGTCGGGGGAACTGAAGCTTTCTTT	CAISEVGGTEAFF
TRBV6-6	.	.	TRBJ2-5	TGTGCCAGCAGTTTAGGAGCCCAACAAGAGACCCAGTACTTC	CASSLGAQQETQYF
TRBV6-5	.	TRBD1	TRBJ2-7	TGTGCCAGCAGTTACTCGATGTACAGGGGGTCCTACGAGCAGTACTTC	CASSYSMYRGSYEQYF
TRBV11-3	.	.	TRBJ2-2	TGTGCCAGCAGCTCCCCTCGGCGCAGGGTCACCGGGGAGCTGTTTTTT	CASSSPRRRVTGELFF
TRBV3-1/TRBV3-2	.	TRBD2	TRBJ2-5	TGTGCCAGCAGCCAGGAGCGGGGGGCGGATTCCCAAGAGACCCAGTACTTC	CASSQERGADSQETQYF
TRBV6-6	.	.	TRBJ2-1	TGTGCCAGCAGTTACACCCCCGGGGAGCAGTTCTTC	CASSYTPGEQFF
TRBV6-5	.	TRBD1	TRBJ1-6	TGTGCCAGCTCGGACAGGAGGATTGATTCACCCCTCCACTTT	CASSDRRIDSPLHF
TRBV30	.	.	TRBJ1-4	TGTGCCTGGAGTGCTAGCCTAACTAATGAAAAACTGTTTTTT	CAWSASLTNEKLFF
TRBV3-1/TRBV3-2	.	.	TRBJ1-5	TGTGCCAGCAGCCAAGGGGGGCATCATCAGCCCCAGCATTTT	CASSQGGHHQPQHF
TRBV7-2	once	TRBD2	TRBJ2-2	TGTGCCAGCAGCTTAGTAGCGGGGTCCCCTAACACCGGGGAGCTGTTTTTT	CASSLVAGSPNTGELFF
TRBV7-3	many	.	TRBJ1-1	TGTGCCAGCAGCGCCACAGCGGCCACTGAAGCTTTCTTT	CASSATAATEAFF
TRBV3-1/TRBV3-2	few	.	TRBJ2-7	TGTGCCAGCAGCCAAGGGTACGGCTACGAGCAGTACTTC	CASSQGYGYEQYF
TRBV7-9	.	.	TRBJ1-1	TGTGCCAGCAGCTTAACTTCGGCTGAAGCTTTCTTT	CASSLTSAEAFF
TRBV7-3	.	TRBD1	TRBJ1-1	TGTGCCAGCAGCTTTACAGGGGGCACTGAAGCTTTCTTT	CASSFTGGTEAFF
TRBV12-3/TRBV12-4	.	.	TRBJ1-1	TGTGCCAGCAGAGTTTTTGGAGACACTGAAGCTTTCTTT	CASRVFGDTEAFF
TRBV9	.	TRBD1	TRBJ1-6	TGTGCCAGCAGCACAGGGGTCTTGGGGGGAGGCTCACCCCTCCACTTT	CASSTGVLGGGSPLHF
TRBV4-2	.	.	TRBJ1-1	TGTGCCAGCAGCCAAGTAGGGGGGGCGCGGAACACTGAAGCTTTCTTT	CASSQVGGARNTEAFF
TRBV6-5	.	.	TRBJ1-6	TGTGCCAGCAGTAAAACCCGCGGGCGTAATTCACCCCTCCACTTT	CASSKTRGRNSPLHF
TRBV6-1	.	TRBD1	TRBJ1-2	TGTGCCAGCAGTGACCGGGACAGGGTGGCCTATGGCTACACCTTC	CASSDRDRVAYGYTF
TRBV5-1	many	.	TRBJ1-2	TGCGCCAGCGCGGGCCCCGGCGATGGCTACACCTTC	CASAGPGDGYTF
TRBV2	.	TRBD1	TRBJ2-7	TGTGCCAGCAGTGCAGGGGGACGGTCCTACGAGCAGTACTTC	CASSAGGRSYEQYF
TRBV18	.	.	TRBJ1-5	TGTGCCAGCTCACCGGGCCAGCCCAGCAATCAGCCCCAGCATTTT	CASSPGQPSNQPQHF
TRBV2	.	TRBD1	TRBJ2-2	TGTGCCAATACCAGGGGGTCGAACACCGGGGAGCTGTTTTTT	CANTRGSNTGELFF
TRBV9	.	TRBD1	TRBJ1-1	TGTGCCAGCAGCCACCGCTTAGGGACAGGGAACACTGAAGCTTTCTTT	CASSHRLGTGNTEAFF
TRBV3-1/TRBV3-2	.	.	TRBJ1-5	TGTGCCAGCAGCCATGCGTCCGGGAATCAGCCCCAGCATTTT	CASSHASGNQPQHF
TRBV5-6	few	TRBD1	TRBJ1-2	TGTGCCAGCAGCGTCCCACTGGGACAGAAAAACTATGGCTACACCTTC	CASSVPLGQKNYGYTF
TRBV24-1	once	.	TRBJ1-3	TGTGCTCTACGCTCTGGAAACACCATATATTTT	CALRSGNTIYF
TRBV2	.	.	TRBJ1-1	TGTGCCAGCAGTGACGTGGGCCCCATCGCTGAAGCTTTCTTT	CASSDVGPIAEAFF
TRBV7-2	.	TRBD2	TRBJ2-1	TGTGCCAGCAGCCGACTAGCGAATGAGCAGTTCTTC	CASSRLANEQFF
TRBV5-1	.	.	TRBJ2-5	TGCGCCAGCAGCTTGGCGGCTAGGCCGCAAGAGACCCAGTACTTC	CASSLAARPQETQYF
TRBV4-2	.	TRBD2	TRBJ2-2	TGTGCCAGCAGCCTGACTAGCGGGGGGATCGGGACCGGGGAGCTGTTTTTT	CASSLTSGGIGTGELFF
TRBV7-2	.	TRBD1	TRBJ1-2	TGTGCCAGCAGCTCAGGACAGGGGAGCTATGGCTACACCTTC	CASSSGQGSYGYTF
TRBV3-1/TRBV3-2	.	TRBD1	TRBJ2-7	TGTGCCAGCAGCCAAGATCGGGGGACAGGGGTCTGGGAGCAGTACTTC	CASSQDRGTGVWEQYF
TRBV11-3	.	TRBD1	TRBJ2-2	TGTGCCAGCAGCTCAGGGGGAGCGAACACCGGGGAGCTGTTTTTT	CASSSGGANTGELFF
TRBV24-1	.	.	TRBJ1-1	TGTGCCACGAAGGGGCCTAACACTGAAGCTTTCTTT	CATKGPNTEAFF
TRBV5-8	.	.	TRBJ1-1	TGTGCCAGCAGCTTGGACGGTCCGAACACTGAAGCTTTCTTT	CASSLDGPNTEAFF
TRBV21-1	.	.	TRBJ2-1	TGTGCCAGCAGTCCTCGCTCGAGGTGCTCCTACAATGAGCAGTTCTTC	CASSPRSRCSYNEQFF
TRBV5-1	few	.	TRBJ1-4	TGCGCCAGCAGCTTGGGACCCATGGGGGCTTCTAATGAAAAACTGTTTTTT	CASSLGPMGASNEKLFF
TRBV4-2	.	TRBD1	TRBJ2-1	TGTGCCAGCAGCCGAGGGTCCCTCCTGACCGGGACAGGGGGATTTATTGAGCAGTTCTTC	CASSRGSLLTGTGGFIEQFF
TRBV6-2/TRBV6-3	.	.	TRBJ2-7	TGTGCCAGCAGTTACGGCGGAGGGGCACTCTACGAGCAGTACTTC	CASSYGGGALYEQYF
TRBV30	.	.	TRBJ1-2	TGTGCCTGGAGTTCGGGGGTCCCCGATGGCTACACCTTC	CAWSSGVPDGYTF
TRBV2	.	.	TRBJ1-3	TGTGCCAGCAGAAACAGGGTGGAGGACACCATATATTTT	CASRNRVEDTIYF
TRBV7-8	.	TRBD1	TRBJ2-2	TGTGCCAGCAGCTTTAAGGGGGCAGGCACCGGGGAGCTGTTTTTT	CASSFKGAGTGELFF
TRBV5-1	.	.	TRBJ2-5	TGCGCCAGCAGCTTGTCCCCCAGGGGGGATGGTGAGACCCAGTACTTC	CASSLSPRGDGETQYF
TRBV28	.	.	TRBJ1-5	TGTGCCAGCAGTTGGGGGGGCGGACAGCCCCAGCATTTT	CASSWGGGQPQHF
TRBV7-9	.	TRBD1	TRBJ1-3	TGTGCCAGCAGCATTACAGGGGCCAGCTCTGGAAACACCATATATTTT	CASSITGASSGNTIYF
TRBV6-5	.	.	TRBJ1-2	TGTGCCAGCAGGGGGGGGCCGGACTATGGCTACACCTTC	CASRGGPDYGYTF
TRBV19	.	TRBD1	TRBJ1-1	TGTGCCAGTAGTATTTCGACAGGGGCCAACACTGAAGCTTTCTTT	CASSISTGANTEAFF
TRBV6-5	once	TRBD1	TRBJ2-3	TGTGCCAGCAGTTACTCTAACAGGGGGAAAGATACGCAGTATTTT	CASSYSNRGKDTQYF
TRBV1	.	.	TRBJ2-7	TGCACCAGCAGCCGATCCGGGACTATCGACGAGCAGTACTTC	CTSSRSGTIDEQYF
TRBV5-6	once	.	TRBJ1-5	TGTGCCAGCAGCTCGGGGGGGAATCAGCCCCAGCATTTT	CASSSGGNQPQHF
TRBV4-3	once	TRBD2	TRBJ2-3	TGCGCCAGCAGCCAGGACTCCCCCGGGGGGTGGGATACGCAGTATTTT	CASSQDSPGGWDTQYF
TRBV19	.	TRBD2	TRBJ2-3	TGTGCCAGCGTGGCGGGGGACGCGACTCGGGGAGATACGCAGTATTTT	CASVAGDATRGDTQYF
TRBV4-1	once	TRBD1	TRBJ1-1	TGCGCCAGCAGCCAGGCCACCGGGACAGGGGGCGAAAGAGCTTTCTTT	CASSQATGTGGERAFF
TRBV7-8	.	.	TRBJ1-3	TGTGCCAGCAGCTTACTACAGGTCTCTGGAAACACCATATATTTT	CASSLLQVSGNTIYF
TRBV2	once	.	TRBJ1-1	TGTGCCAGCAGCTCAGGGCGGAACACTGAAGCTTTCTTT	CASSSGRNTEAFF